Here is one T cell receptor beta chain with its context. Its cognate antigen has yet to be identified. Base qualities are not provided; no much larger clone lies one nucleotide away. These data originate in a study of T-cell reconstitution after alpha-beta-depleted transplantation in children listed by TCRdb under 2016. A note on the overall study: Using TCR repertoire profiling, the study quantitatively followed how T-cell immune reconstitution unfolded in children after TCRalphabeta/CD19-depleted allogeneic hematopoietic cell transplantation. The research as a whole found: In some patients, high TCRbeta diversity at day 60 was attributed to recipient T cells and intrathymic progenitors that had survived conditioning. Over the following months the frequencies of hyperexpanded clones went down, and after one year T-cell counts and TCRbeta diversity were mostly credited to newly produced T cells. The apparently early alphabetaT-cell count recovery about two months after transplant was reportedly dependent on only several hundred rapidly expanded clones derived from non-depleted graft cells.

The germline V and J ends show losses of 7 bases and 6 bases respectively, and no gene match explains 22 bases of the junction. CDR1 MNHEY and CDR2 SVGEGT were looked up in the germline V gene. Including cysteine and phenylalanine, the CDR3 has 18 amino acids. The CDR3 DNA has 54 bases and is translated from base 1. The sample's treatment or condition label, in plain terms: allogeneic hematopoietic cell transplantation with graft depleted of TCRalphabeta T cells and CD19 B cells. TCRalphabeta/CD19-depleted allogeneic hematopoietic cell grafts were given to the transplant recipients, all of whom were children. Library creation used PCR. The sample was run on an Illumina HiSeq 2500. TCR library preparation used molecular barcoding, with unique molecular identifiers applied to normalize quantification of the TCRbeta repertoire. TCRdb itself trimmed the public reads at Q25 with fastp, ran MiXCR and retained productive beta chains. Identical CDR3 protein sequences are pooled into one entry, listed with their most common genes and DNA. For this sample the table gives about 460,000 distinct CDR3 sequences, of which roughly 10% were detected only once. The top ten hold around 15% of the sample.

The V gene is TRBV6-2 or TRBV6-3 and the J gene is TRBJ2-5, with 8 central nucleotides matching TRBD1. This specimen consisted of PBMCs, mostly from graft donor cells, obtained 180 days after TCRalphabeta/CD19-depleted stem cell transplant. The clonotype was recovered from a female patient aged 2-10 years who had a stem cell transplant for aplastic anemia, so the T cells may come from the graft donor. The DNA sequence is given as TGTGCCAGCACGATCCGAGAGGGAAGCAGGGGGCTCCGAAAGACCCAGTACTTC. Its amino acids are CASTIREGSRGLRKTQYF.